This T cell receptor (beta chain) was observed in a study of blood T cell repertoires in COVID-19. Whole-study context: T cells, B-cell-depleted T cells, or PBMCs supplied cDNA or gDNA.

Those who participated ranged in age from 18 to 89 years and resided in under 25 US areas. In the study's own analysis: By means of reference gene primer amplification, nucleated cell counts were estimated. The table came from immunoSEQ multiplex PCR; TCRdb's copy has only in-frame clones and leaves some out. For V, J and clone size, that table is used; D and trimming come from the DNA. The sample lists about 440,000 clones, nearly 90% seen once, with under 2.5% in the top ten. The receptor comes from a woman younger than 35 with acute COVID-19. The sequenced sample consisted of PBMCs or T cells enriched from blood (not recorded which).

CDR3 protein: CASSLAGEYEQYF. CDR3 in DNA: TGTGCCAGCAGCTTGGCGGGAGAATACGAGCAGTACTTC. The chain uses TRBV7-2 and TRBJ2-7; 7 nucleotides match TRBD2. V shed 3 bases and J 4 bases; nucleotides not matched to a gene: 3. From germline, CDR1 is SGHTA and CDR2 FQGNSA. This CDR3 has 13 amino acids.